Detailed here is one T cell receptor (beta chain). As yet, its antigen is unknown. The data stem from a study of CD8+CD57+ T cells in acquired aplastic anemia. Background on the study: Sorted CD4+ and CD8+ cell DNA averaged about 3 ug. Findings and limits, study-wide: Patients and controls turned out to have 25 to 30 CD8+ CDR3 sequences in common.

Genomic DNA templated the TCR beta VDJ and CDR3 profiling. TCRdb fed the reads into MiXCR, producing one record per CDR3 protein. The repertoire has around 200,000 distinct CDR3 sequences, 40% to 55% of them found once; the top ten carry approximately 9.4%. Those patients picked for sequencing had displayed CD8+CD57+ cell expansion on flow cytometry. Germline CDR1 reads DFQATT; CDR2 reads SNEGSKA (reference sequence). V gave up 5 bases and J gave up 8 bases, with 18 bases separating them. This CDR3 contains 14 residues. V usage is TRBV20-1 and J usage is TRBJ1-4, with D possibly being TRBD1 (6 bases). The sequencing input was sorted CD4+, CD8+, or CD8+CD57+ T cells (not recorded which) from PBMCs. This clonotype was sampled from a human donor with aplastic anemia. The CDR3 sequence is CSAEASRGGEKLFF. The CDR3 DNA reads as TGCAGTGCTGAGGCCTCCCGCGGGGGCGAAAAACTGTTTTTT.